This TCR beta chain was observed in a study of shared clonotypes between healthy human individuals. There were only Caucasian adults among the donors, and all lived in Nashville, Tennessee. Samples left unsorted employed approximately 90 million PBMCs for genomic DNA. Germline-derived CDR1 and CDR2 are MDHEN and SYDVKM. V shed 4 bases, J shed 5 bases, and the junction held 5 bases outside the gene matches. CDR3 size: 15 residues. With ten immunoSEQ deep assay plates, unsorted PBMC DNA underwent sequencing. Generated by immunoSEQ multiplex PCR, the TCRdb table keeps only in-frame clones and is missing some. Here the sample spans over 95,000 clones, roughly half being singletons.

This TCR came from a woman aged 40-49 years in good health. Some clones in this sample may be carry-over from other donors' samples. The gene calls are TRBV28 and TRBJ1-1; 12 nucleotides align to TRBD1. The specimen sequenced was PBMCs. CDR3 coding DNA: TGTGCCAGCAGTTCGGGACAGGGGGCTAGGACTGAAGCTTTCTTT. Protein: CASSSGQGARTEAFF.